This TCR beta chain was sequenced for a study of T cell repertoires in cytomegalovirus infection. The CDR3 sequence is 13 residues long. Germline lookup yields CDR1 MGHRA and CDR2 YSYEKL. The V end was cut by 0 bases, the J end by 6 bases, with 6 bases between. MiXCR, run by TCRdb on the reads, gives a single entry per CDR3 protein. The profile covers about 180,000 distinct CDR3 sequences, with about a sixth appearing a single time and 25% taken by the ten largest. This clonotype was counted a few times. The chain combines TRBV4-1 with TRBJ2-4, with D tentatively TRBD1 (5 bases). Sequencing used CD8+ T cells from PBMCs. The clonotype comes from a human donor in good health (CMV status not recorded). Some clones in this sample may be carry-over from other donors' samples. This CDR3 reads CASSQDRANIQYF. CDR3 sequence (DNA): TGCGCCAGCAGCCAAGACAGGGCAAACATTCAGTACTTC.